This entry features one TCR beta chain sequence. This receptor's antigen is unknown. No much larger clonotype is one base removed from it; base qualities were not supplied. These data belong to a study of blood T cell repertoires in COVID-19 (dated by TCRdb to 2020 to 2022). At the level of the whole study: Collaborator samples came from the United States, Italy and Spain and covered acute and convalescent phases of COVID-19. The material from the prospective study consisted of cDNA or gDNA derived from T cells, B-cell-depleted T cells, or PBMCs. Subjects who had been exposed to COVID-19, were actively infected with it, or had recovered from it provided the deeply sampled blood TCRbeta repertoires that made up the dataset. A freely available public database, intended as a resource for researchers studying the immune response to SARS-CoV-2, is where the repertoires were released. The samples were drawn from two sources: the first 160 participants of the ongoing ImmuneRACE study, and 950 to 1,500 subjects contributed by 6 global collaborators. Sample metadata almost always included a de-identified subject ID, COVID-19 status, age in years and sex. Where available, HLA class I and class II types were obtained from metadata supplied by the sample provider rather than from assay-based typing. Points the paper makes about the study in general: The quantity of clinical and demographic metadata differed by source and by participant and was supplied without curation.

Enrolling through a virtual design, the prospective study's participants ranged in age from roughly 18 to 89 years and lived across some 22 United States geographic areas. Cohort assignment in the prospective study relied on participant-reported clinical history from a screening survey and a study questionnaire. Recovered participants in ImmuneRACE Cohort 3 were defined by two consecutive negative NP/OP PCR tests, clearance by a healthcare professional, or resolution of symptoms. Mobile phlebotomists in the prospective study collected whole blood, serum and a nasopharyngeal or oropharyngeal swab from every participant. Over a roughly 2-month period, participants in the prospective study had the option of providing additional blood draws and questionnaires. Blood samples from the prospective study were shipped frozen or at room temperature prior to DNA extraction. TCRbeta CDR3 regions were amplified from genomic DNA by means of the immunoSEQ Assay, a bias-controlled multiplex PCR. On the authors' methods: The number of nucleated cells in each sample was estimated from the amplification of reference gene primers within the assay. Sequence reads were collapsed and filtered to measure the absolute abundance of every unique TCRbeta CDR3 rearrangement. For each sample, productive Simpson clonality was calculated as the square root of Simpson's diversity index over productive rearrangements. Drawn from immuneACCESS, this table holds only the in-frame rearrangements with V and J called that TCRdb kept. Clones are partly lost; checked studies trace under half to an unresolved V gene and leave the rest unexplained. V, J and clone size were drawn from that table, and D and trimming were deduced from the DNA. In all, the sample holds hundreds of thousands of clones, and 85% to 90% of those were seen once. The top ten constitute about 8.4% of the sample.

What was sequenced was PBMCs or T cells enriched from blood (not recorded which). The clonotype comes from a woman younger than 45 who had recovered from COVID-19.

The nucleotide sequence is given as TGCAGCGTTGAACAGGACAGGGGGAACTATGGCTACACCTTC. This yields the protein CSVEQDRGNYGYTF. This sequence uses TRBV29-1 and TRBJ1-2; a stretch of 10 junction bases matches TRBD1. Measured from the cysteine to the phenylalanine, the CDR3 is 14 residues long. CDR3 DNA is the only sequence kept; it has 42 bases, read in frame from the first base. CDR1 is given as SQVTM and CDR2 as ANQGSEA, both from the germline V gene. Trimming leaves V shorter by 2 bases and J shorter by 2 bases, with the junction holding 2 bases beyond the gene matches. The CDR3, completed at both ends by the reference TRBV29-1 and TRBJ1-2 genes, gives the full variable domain SAVISQKPSRDICQRGTSLTIQCQVDSQVTMMFWYRQQPGQSLTLIATANQGSEATYESGFVIDKFPISRPNLTFSTLTVSNMSPEDSSIYLCSVEQDRGNYGYTFGSGTRLTVV.